The T cell receptor (beta chain) under discussion was sequenced for a study of blood T cells in healthy people across ages. General observations from the study: Fewer expanded clones and more diversity marked long-lived versus aged donors.

With a J-beta primer mix and a sample-barcoded 5' primer, a second PCR ran about 7 to 11 cycles. Each cDNA molecule received a tag from a template-switch adaptor that had 12 random nucleotides. TCRdb re-derived calls from the 5' RACE reads in MiXCR, one entry per CDR3 protein. The sample lists about 1.7 million distinct CDR3 sequences, 28% occurring once. This clonotype was detected a few times. The antigen is not known. Donors gave around 10 milliliters of peripheral blood apiece. CDR1 and CDR2 from the germline V gene are SGHNT and YYREEE (reference sequence). The CDR3 loop spans 13 amino acids. The V end lost 0 bases, the J end lost 9 bases, and 10 bases lay between the germline ends.

Sequenced material: blood. This receptor was obtained from a woman aged 30 to 39 in good health. V is TRBV5-4 and J is TRBJ2-1; D is possibly TRBD1 (6 bases). The CDR3 protein is CASSLDRVGEQFF. The CDR3, as DNA: TGTGCCAGCAGCTTGGACAGGGTGGGTGAGCAGTTCTTC.